The 20 T cell receptor beta chains given below trace back to one sample, sequenced in a study of blood T cell repertoires in COVID-19. TCRdb keeps only in-frame clones here, not all; method: immunoSEQ multiplex PCR. The sample comprises roughly 390,000 clones, 85% of which are singletons, and about 3.6% rests with the top ten. The specimen sequenced was peripheral blood. These receptor sequences come from a woman between 18 and 30 years old with acute or convalescent COVID-19.

Comment on this clone: Other nucleotide sequences from this sample produce the same CDR3. This chain links TRBV5-1 with TRBJ2-5; 7 bases are a match to TRBD2. V was clipped by 0 bases and J by 4 bases; unmatched bases: 0. CDR3 length equals 13 residues. Germline V lookup: CDR1 SGHRS, CDR2 YFSETQ. The CDR3 sequence: CASSLAGGETQYF. The CDR3 DNA reads TGCGCCAGCAGCTTGGCGGGGGGAGAGACCCAGTACTTC.

The CDR3 region has the DNA TGTGCCAGCAGCTTAGTTGCGGGATGGGGAACCGGGGAGCTGTTTTTT. It yields the protein CASSLVAGWGTGELFF. The chain uses TRBV11-1 and TRBJ2-2; perhaps TRBD2 as D (6 bases). The CDR3 loop spans 16 amino acids. Trimming left V 1 base short and J 5 bases short, with 14 bases between. The germline V gene has CDR1 SGHAT and CDR2 FQDESV (reference sequence).

The J gene is TRBJ2-3, the V gene TRBV9, with TRBD2 matching over 8 bases. Trimming removed 4 bases from V and 2 bases from J; junction bases left unmatched: 6. The V gene's germline CDR1 is SGDLS and CDR2 YYNGEE. This CDR3 comprises 15 residues. CDR3 protein: CASSPRGGPTDTQYF. The CDR3 DNA sequence: TGTGCCAGCAGCCCCCGGGGGGGGCCCACAGATACGCAGTATTTT. Filled out from reference TRBV9 and TRBJ2-3, the complete variable domain reads DSGVTQTPKHLITATGQRVTLRCSPRSGDLSVYWYQQSLDQGLQFLIQYYNGEERAKGNILERFSAQQFPDLHSELNLSSLELGDSALYFCASSPRGGPTDTQYFGPGTRLTVL.

The chain has TRBV28 and TRBJ2-3; perhaps TRBD1 as D (5 bases). Germline values: CDR1 MDHEN, CDR2 SYDVKM. The germline V and J ends were trimmed by 3 bases and 1 base, with 11 bases remaining between them. This CDR3 comprises 15 residues. The CDR3 DNA reads TGTGCCAGCAGTTTCCCCCAAGGGGGCACAGATACGCAGTATTTT. Amino acid sequence: CASSFPQGGTDTQYF.

This chain joins TRBV2 and TRBJ2-7, with D unresolved. The CDR3 consists of 12 residues. From germline, CDR1 is SNHLY and CDR2 FYNNEI. Trimming removed 4 bases from V and 0 bases from J, with 4 bases in between. CDR3 residues: CASSGGSYEQYF. CDR3 coding DNA: TGTGCCAGCAGTGGAGGCTCCTACGAGCAGTACTTC. The whole variable domain, remainder taken from reference TRBV2 and TRBJ2-7, is EPEVTQTPSHQVTQMGQEVILRCVPISNHLYFYWYRQILGQKVEFLVSFYNNEISEKSEIFDDQFSVERPDGSNFTLKIRSTKLEDSAMYFCASSGGSYEQYFGPGTRLTVT.

The V gene is TRBV4-2, the J gene TRBJ2-5; a possible D gene is TRBD1 (7 bases). CDR3 length: 15 residues. Trimming left V 4 bases short and J 2 bases short, with 14 bases between. In germline, CDR1 is LGHNA, CDR2 YNFKEQ. CDR3: CASSPPGGPQETQYF. CDR3 sequence (DNA): TGTGCCAGCAGCCCCCCAGGGGGGCCACAAGAGACCCAGTACTTC.

V is TRBV30 and J is TRBJ2-1, with 13 nucleotides matching TRBD2. In germline, CDR1 is GTSNPN, CDR2 SVGIG (reference sequence). V lost 0 bases, J lost 14 bases, and 7 bases stayed unmatched. This CDR3 contains 14 residues. The CDR3 loop is CAWSVGLAGVEEFF. Written as DNA, the CDR3 is TGTGCCTGGAGTGTAGGACTAGCGGGGGTCGAGGAGTTCTTC.

This clone is a singleton in its sample. This sequence joins TRBV5-6 and TRBJ2-1; 10 nucleotides match TRBD2. Germline V lookup: CDR1 SGHDT, CDR2 YYEEEE. This CDR3 is 17 amino acids long. V trimming: 5 bases; J trimming: 7 bases; junction bases outside the gene matches: 15. The CDR3 sequence is CASSRTVLAGVRNEQFF. The CDR3 nucleotides are TGTGCCAGCAGTCGGACTGTCCTAGCGGGAGTGAGAAATGAGCAGTTCTTC.

This clone was picked up one time. The chain links TRBV2 to TRBJ2-7; D is uncertain. V was clipped by 7 bases and J by 4 bases, with 14 bases between them. The CDR3 length is 13 residues. The V gene's germline CDR1 is SNHLY and CDR2 FYNNEI. For the CDR3, the DNA is TGTGCCAGCATGGGTCAGGAAACATACGAGCAGTACTTC. Residues: CASMGQETYEQYF.

CDR3: CASPFVAGVQNSPLHF. The DNA for the CDR3 is TGTGCCAGCCCCTTCGTAGCGGGAGTTCAAAATTCACCCCTCCACTTT. The chain has TRBV7-8 and TRBJ1-6; D remains ambiguous. Germline V lookup: CDR1 SGHVS, CDR2 FQNEAQ. The CDR3 spans 16 residues. Between the trimmed V and J ends, which lost 8 bases and 7 bases, there was a span of 21 bases.

The V call is TRBV7-6, the J call TRBJ1-2, with D unclear. This CDR3 comprises 15 residues. Germline CDR1 is SGHVS and CDR2 is FNYEAQ. Trimming left V 1 base short and J 3 bases short, with 12 bases between. This chain's CDR3 is CASSLDPFADYGYTF. The CDR3 nucleotides are TGTGCCAGCAGCTTAGATCCGTTCGCGGACTATGGCTACACCTTC. Together with reference TRBV7-6 and TRBJ1-2, the CDR3 gives the full variable domain: GAGVSQSPRYKVTKRGQDVALRCDPISGHVSLYWYRQALGQGPEFLTYFNYEAQQDKSGLPNDRFSAERPEGSISTLTIQRTEQRDSAMYRCASSLDPFADYGYTFGSGTRLTVV.

The gene calls are TRBV6-5 and TRBJ1-5; no reliable D call. The germline V and J ends were trimmed by 2 bases and 6 bases, with 11 bases remaining between them. Germline V gives CDR1 MNHEY, CDR2 SVGAGI. The CDR3 contains 14 residues. CDR3 loop: CASSYGEGSQPQHF. CDR3 nucleotides: TGTGCCAGCAGTTACGGGGAGGGTAGTCAGCCCCAGCATTTT.

The chain carries TRBV14 and TRBJ1-2; 8 bases fit TRBD1. The V gene end was trimmed by 0 bases and the J gene end by 6 bases; junction bases not matched to a gene: 6. This CDR3 contains 15 residues. Germline V gene lookup returns CDR1 SGHDN and CDR2 FVKESK. As DNA, the CDR3 is TGTGCCAGCAGCCAAGACAGAGACAGGGGAGATGGCTACACCTTC. Its translation: CASSQDRDRGDGYTF.

The chain has TRBV28 and TRBJ1-4; 7 bases match TRBD1. Germline V CDR1 and CDR2: MDHEN, SYDVKM. The V gene end was trimmed by 11 bases and the J gene end by 6 bases; junction bases not matched to a gene: 9. CDR3 length: 13 residues. This chain's CDR3 is CASKEGAYEKLFF. CDR3 coding DNA: TGTGCCTCAAAGGAGGGGGCCTATGAAAAACTGTTTTTT. Full variable domain (remainder filled in from reference TRBV28 and TRBJ1-4): DVKVTQSSRYLVKRTGEKVFLECVQDMDHENMFWYRQDPGLGLRLIYFSYDVKMKEKGDIPEGYSVSREKKERFSLILESASTNQTSMYLCASKEGAYEKLFFGSGTQLSVL.

Regarding this clone: The junction departs from germline at one end; a sequencing error may be responsible. This specimen includes other DNA sequences encoding the same CDR3. V and J are TRBV6-4 and TRBJ2-3, with 9 bases lining up with TRBD2. The CDR3 length is 14 residues. From germline, CDR1 is MRHNA and CDR2 SNTAGT. Here the CDR3 DNA reads TGTGCCAGCAGTGCCGGGACTAGCACAGATACGCAATATTTT. Translated, it gives CASSAGTSTDTQYF.

The chain combines TRBV29-1 with TRBJ2-7; tentatively, D is TRBD1 (5 bases). Germline CDR1 reads SQVTM; CDR2 reads ANQGSEA. The CDR3 spans 15 residues. V was trimmed by 0 bases and J by 4 bases, leaving 16 bases between them. Here the CDR3 reads CSVEEGAREGYEQYF. The CDR3 DNA is TGCAGCGTTGAAGAAGGGGCACGCGAAGGGTACGAGCAGTACTTC.

The rearrangement uses TRBV5-5 and TRBJ1-1; D possibly corresponds to TRBD1 (6 bases). CDR3 length: 15 residues. Trimming stripped 6 bases from V and 1 base from J, with 16 bases between. CDR1 and CDR2 from the germline V gene are SGHKS and YYEKEE (reference sequence). CDR3 amino acids: CASTLDRGANTEAFF. In nucleotides, the CDR3 is TGTGCCAGCACCCTGGATCGGGGGGCGAACACTGAAGCTTTCTTT.

This sequence joins TRBV2 and TRBJ1-1, with a weak D call TRBD1 (5 bases). Germline V gene data show CDR1 as SNHLY and CDR2 as FYNNEI. The CDR3 is 11 residues long. Trimming took off 10 bases at V and 3 bases at J, with 9 bases between the two ends. As DNA, the CDR3 is TGTGCCACCGCAGGGTACACTGAAGCTTTCTTT. It encodes CATAGYTEAFF.

J is TRBJ2-1 and V is TRBV24-1, with 10 nucleotides matching TRBD2. Germline CDR1 and CDR2: KGHDR and SFDVKD. V lost 2 bases to trimming and J lost 0 bases; unmatched junction nucleotides: 9. The CDR3 totals 19 residues. CDR3 in amino acids: CATSDSTPLAGGSYNEQFF. For the CDR3, the DNA is TGTGCCACCAGTGATTCAACACCTTTAGCGGGAGGCTCCTACAATGAGCAGTTCTTC.

The rearrangement links TRBV4-2 to TRBJ2-1; 9 bases line up with TRBD1. Germline assignment: CDR1 LGHNA and CDR2 YNFKEQ. The CDR3 covers 16 residues. V was pared by 1 base and J by 6 bases, with 7 bases of the junction left unmatched. CDR3 in amino acids: CASSQGLGQGGNEQFF. CDR3 DNA sequence: TGTGCCAGCAGCCAAGGGTTGGGACAGGGAGGCAATGAGCAGTTCTTC.